The TCR beta chain described here comes from a study of cytomegalovirus exposure and HLA in healthy donors. The study ran its PCR with 60 Vbeta and 13 Jbeta primers. Assay: immunoSEQ multiplex PCR; the TCRdb copy retains only in-frame clones and omits some. Counted here are about 130,000 clones, roughly a tenth occurring once; the ten biggest clones make up 4.5% to 5%. The V gene end was trimmed by 6 bases and the J gene end by 7 bases; junction bases not matched to a gene: 15. The CDR3 covers 16 residues. Germline-derived CDR1 and CDR2 are MNHEY and SMNVEV (reference sequence). This clone occurred a few times. Its matching antigen is unknown. As for the donors, each was a healthy bone marrow donor. Donors likely had unrecorded immune exposures despite being nominally healthy when sampled. Study-wide results and caveats: A missense variant in DCLRE1C was later tied to TCR beta V- and J-gene trimming.

The sequence was collected from a woman aged 18-29 years in good health and CMV-seropositive. Sequenced input: PBMCs. V usage is TRBV27 and J usage is TRBJ1-2, with 9 bases lining up with TRBD1. This chain's CDR3 is CASSLYPPRTGVGYTF. CDR3 nucleotide sequence: TGTGCCAGCAGCCTATACCCCCCACGGACAGGGGTTGGCTACACCTTC.